Listed below are T cell receptor beta chains from one sample, sequenced in a study of identical twins. TCRdb reprocessed the 5' RACE reads with MiXCR, giving one entry per CDR3 protein. The table lists about 900,000 distinct CDR3 sequences, roughly an eighth of them singletons. The sample was also linked to a second study, of yellow fever vaccine responses in identical twins.

Sample: PBMCs. The source is a young woman in good health. Both conserved end residues are part of each CDR3. A D gene is named only where the DNA matches it firmly. Clone size appears in some rows only: once, few, many, or a class for an expanded clone.

cdr3_aa,cdr3_nt,j_call,d_call,v_call,clone_size
CASSPGDSGELFF,TGCGCCAGCAGCCCCGGGGACAGCGGGGAGCTGTTTTTT,TRBJ2-2,TRBD1,TRBV5-1,-
CASSTGGTVTEAFF,TGCGCCAGCAGCACGGGGGGGACAGTCACTGAAGCTTTCTTT,TRBJ1-1,TRBD1,TRBV5-1,-
CASSESGGALFDEQFF,TGTGCCAGCAGTGAGTCAGGGGGCGCATTATTCGATGAGCAGTTCTTC,TRBJ2-1,TRBD1,TRBV25-1,many
CATSKMGERGGNTDTQYF,TGTGCCACCAGCAAAATGGGAGAGCGGGGGGGCAACACAGATACGCAGTATTTT,TRBJ2-3,TRBD2,TRBV15,-
CASSEALGQGAWEQYF,TGTGCCAGCAGTGAAGCACTAGGACAGGGGGCGTGGGAGCAGTACTTC,TRBJ2-7,TRBD1,TRBV2,-
CASSQERDSPYEQYF,TGCGCCAGCAGCCAAGAACGGGATAGCCCGTACGAGCAGTACTTC,TRBJ2-7,-,TRBV4-1,few
CASSFLTGASNSPLHF,TGTGCCAGCAGTTTCCTAACAGGGGCTTCCAATTCACCCCTCCACTTT,TRBJ1-6,TRBD1,TRBV12-3/TRBV12-4,few
CASSSTGSDTGELFF,TGTGCCAGCAGTTCGACAGGGTCCGACACCGGGGAGCTGTTTTTT,TRBJ2-2,TRBD1,TRBV7-3,-
CASSFSGSGSVSF,TGTGCCAGCAGTTTTTCGGGAAGTGGGTCGGTCAGTTTT,TRBJ1-4,-,TRBV28,few
CASSLSGNAGELFF,TGTGCCAGCAGTTTAAGTGGTAATGCCGGGGAGCTGTTTTTT,TRBJ2-2,-,TRBV28,many
CATSGEPGRAGEQYF,TGTGCCACCAGCGGCGAACCGGGCCGGGCCGGGGAGCAGTACTTC,TRBJ2-7,-,TRBV24-1,-
CASFRPGLPQHF,TGTGCCAGCTTTCGTCCGGGGCTGCCCCAGCATTTT,TRBJ1-5,-,TRBV28,many
CASSLAGLSSYNEQFF,TGCGCCAGCAGCTTAGCCGGGCTAAGCTCCTACAATGAGCAGTTCTTC,TRBJ2-1,-,TRBV5-1,many
CASSLAVTGPGTDTQYF,TGCGCCAGCAGCTTGGCCGTGACAGGGCCTGGCACAGATACGCAGTATTTT,TRBJ2-3,TRBD1,TRBV5-1,few
CSATPGDQGYGYTF,TGCAGCGCAACCCCGGGCGATCAGGGCTATGGCTACACCTTC,TRBJ1-2,-,TRBV29-1,-
CASSVDGGGYTEAFF,TGTGCCAGCAGCGTAGATGGGGGCGGGTACACTGAAGCTTTCTTT,TRBJ1-1,-,TRBV9,few
CASSIPGRVNTEAFF,TGTGCCAGTAGTATCCCTGGCAGAGTGAACACTGAAGCTTTCTTT,TRBJ1-1,-,TRBV19,few
CASWDQGVEQFF,TGTGCCAGCTGGGACCAGGGGGTTGAGCAGTTCTTC,TRBJ2-1,TRBD1,TRBV25-1,many
CASSGAGNNEQFF,TGTGCCAGCTCAGGGGCGGGGAACAATGAGCAGTTCTTC,TRBJ2-1,-,TRBV18,few
CASSANRGLNTGELFF,TGTGCCAGCAGCGCAAACAGGGGGCTGAACACCGGGGAGCTGTTTTTT,TRBJ2-2,TRBD1,TRBV7-7,few
CASSQDTGWGGEQYF,TGTGCCAGCAGCCAAGATACAGGGTGGGGTGGCGAGCAGTACTTC,TRBJ2-7,-,TRBV14,-
CASSLSGTLGAGVSLF,TGCGCCAGCAGCTTGTCCGGGACTCTAGGAGCGGGAGTGTCACTCTTC,TRBJ2-1,TRBD2,TRBV5-1,few
CASKGREGHEQFF,TGCGCCAGCAAGGGGCGGGAGGGCCATGAGCAGTTCTTC,TRBJ2-1,TRBD2,TRBV5-1,-
CASSQALRTGPSDEQFF,TGTGCCAGCAGCCAAGCCCTAAGGACAGGCCCTAGCGATGAGCAGTTCTTC,TRBJ2-1,-,TRBV3-1,-
CASSTLAVRGTDTQYF,TGCGCCAGCAGCACACTAGCAGTTAGGGGGACAGATACGCAGTATTTT,TRBJ2-3,-,TRBV4-1,few
CATSRDTSGGNEQFF,TGTGCCACCAGCAGAGATACTAGCGGGGGAAATGAGCAGTTCTTC,TRBJ2-1,TRBD2,TRBV15,few
CASSPGRAYGYTF,TGTGCCAGCAGTCCGGGGAGGGCCTATGGCTACACCTTC,TRBJ1-2,-,TRBV28,-
CASSLGRSQSMNTEAFF,TGTGCCAGCAGCTTAGGACGGTCACAATCAATGAACACTGAAGCTTTCTTT,TRBJ1-1,-,TRBV7-9,-
CASSPHGSGLVDGELFF,TGTGCCAGCAGCCCCCACGGCAGCGGGCTGGTGGACGGGGAGCTGTTTTTT,TRBJ2-2,-,TRBV3-1,few
CASGERGEHNEQFF,TGTGCCAGCGGAGAGCGGGGGGAGCACAATGAGCAGTTCTTC,TRBJ2-1,TRBD2,TRBV28,few
CSAGTPLIAKNIQYF,TGCAGTGCCGGGACACCCCTCATAGCCAAAAACATTCAGTACTTC,TRBJ2-4,-,TRBV20-1,-
CASSDGLAGLWNEQFF,TGTGCCAGCAGTGACGGACTAGCGGGGTTATGGAATGAGCAGTTCTTC,TRBJ2-1,TRBD2,TRBV6-1,few
CASSMFGPDTQYF,TGTGCCAGTAGTATGTTTGGTCCAGATACGCAGTATTTT,TRBJ2-3,-,TRBV19,few